The 30 T cell receptor beta chains below all came from one sample that was sequenced in a study of cytomegalovirus exposure and HLA in healthy donors. The PCR employed 60 Vbeta primers together with 13 Jbeta primers. Here immunoSEQ multiplex PCR was the method, and the copy in TCRdb shows in-frame clones only, minus some. The sample has 150,000 to 200,000 clones; around 80% are singletons. The material sequenced was PBMCs. The receptors come from a man in his forties in good health and CMV-seropositive.

The genes are TRBV9 and TRBJ2-3, with TRBD2 matching 8 bases. V was pared by 4 bases and J by 1 base, with 8 bases of the junction left unmatched. The germline V gene has CDR1 SGDLS and CDR2 YYNGEE. The CDR3 extends over 16 amino acids. In nucleotides, the CDR3 is TGTGCCAGCAGCTACCGGGAGGGATCAGGCACAGATACGCAGTATTTT. Protein: CASSYREGSGTDTQYF.

Remarks on this clone: This same CDR3 is encoded by further DNA sequences in the sample. The gene calls are TRBV5-1 and TRBJ2-7, with a possible D match to TRBD1 (6 bases). V gave up 5 bases and J gave up 7 bases, with 13 bases separating them. The CDR3 is 12 residues long. Per germline, CDR1 SGHRS and CDR2 YFSETQ. CDR3 DNA sequence: TGCGCCAGCAGTTCACAGGGTTATGAGCAGTACTTC. It is translated as CASSSQGYEQYF.

The chain couples TRBV5-1 to TRBJ2-1, with TRBD2 identical over 11 bases. The CDR3 loop spans 16 amino acids. V shed 0 bases and J 4 bases; nucleotides not matched to a gene: 3. Looked up from germline, CDR1 is SGHRS and CDR2 is YFSETQ. CDR3 coding DNA: TGCGCCAGCAGCTTGGGGGGACTAGCGGTTTACAATGAGCAGTTCTTC. The encoded protein is CASSLGGLAVYNEQFF.

V usage is TRBV5-1 and J usage is TRBJ2-7, with TRBD1 matching 9 bases. Germline loops: CDR1 SGHRS, CDR2 YFSETQ. Trimming at V came to 3 bases and at J to 2 bases, leaving 6 bases not matched to a gene. CDR3 size: 15 residues. The CDR3 sequence: CASSSDRGETYEQYF. The CDR3 DNA reads TGCGCCAGCAGCTCGGACAGGGGTGAAACCTACGAGCAGTACTTC.

The chain employs TRBV7-9 and TRBJ2-5, with 7 bases matching TRBD1. The last part of the DNA fits TRBJ2-7 better; the J call may be wrong. CDR3 length: 14 amino acids. Germline V gene sequence: CDR1 SEHNR, CDR2 FQNEAQ (reference sequence). In nucleotides, the CDR3 is TGTGCCAGCAGCTTTGAGAGGGGGCGGAACGAGCAGTACTTC. It yields the protein CASSFERGRNEQYF.

The chain recombines TRBV5-4 with TRBJ2-7; TRBD1 matches at 7 bases. The V and J ends lost 4 bases and 3 bases, in that order; junction bases with no gene match: 10. This CDR3 is 15 amino acids long. Germline V gene lookup returns CDR1 SGHNT and CDR2 YYREEE (reference sequence). CDR3 sequence reads: CASSLGKRDSYEQYF. The CDR3 nucleotides are TGTGCCAGCAGCCTGGGAAAACGGGACAGCTACGAGCAGTACTTC.

This chain links TRBV27 with TRBJ1-2; D is possibly TRBD1 (6 bases). Germline CDR1 is MNHEY and CDR2 is SMNVEV (reference sequence). The length of the CDR3 is 15 residues. Trimming took 2 bases from V and 5 from J, leaving 15 bases between them. The CDR3 spells CASSLQSGHLYGYTF. CDR3 sequence (DNA): TGTGCCAGCAGTTTACAATCGGGACATCTTTATGGCTACACCTTC.

The J gene is TRBJ1-1, the V gene TRBV6-5, with 8 nucleotides matching TRBD1. The germline CDR1 and CDR2 sequences are MNHEY and SVGAGI. The CDR3 totals 14 residues. V dropped 7 bases and J dropped 2; count of bases not matched to a gene: 6. CDR3 bases: TGTGCCAGCAACAACCAGGGGGCAAACACTGAAGCTTTCTTT. This sequence encodes CASNNQGANTEAFF.

This clone was picked up a small number of times. The rearrangement links TRBV18 to TRBJ2-1, with D perhaps TRBD1 (6 bases). Germline values: CDR1 KGHSH, CDR2 LQKENI. This CDR3 spans 16 amino acids. Trimming removed 4 bases from V and 5 bases from J, with 18 bases in between. The CDR3 nucleotides read TGTGCCAGCTCACGCACGACCCAGGACAGAAACAATGAGCAGTTCTTC. Translating it yields CASSRTTQDRNNEQFF.

The chain employs TRBV7-9 and TRBJ1-3; D gene uncertain. Trimming left V 3 bases short and J 0 bases short, with 12 bases between. Germline loops: CDR1 SEHNR, CDR2 FQNEAQ (reference sequence). The CDR3 has 16 amino acids. CDR3 DNA sequence: TGTGCCAGCAGCTTGCGCGAACTAAGCTCTGGAAACACCATATATTTT. Translation gives CASSLRELSSGNTIYF.

The chain is built from TRBV29-1 and TRBJ2-3; 10 bases are shared with TRBD2. V gave up 6 bases and J gave up 4 bases; unmatched junction bases: 1. Per the germline V gene, CDR1 is SQVTM and CDR2 is ANQGSEA. The CDR3 is 12 residues long. The CDR3 here is CSVLAGPDTQYF. CDR3 sequence (DNA): TGCAGCGTACTAGCGGGGCCAGATACGCAGTATTTT.

V usage is TRBV6-5 and J usage is TRBJ2-4; D gene unclear. The CDR3 runs 11 residues. V lost 3 bases, J lost 12 bases, and 9 bases lay in between. Germline-derived CDR1 and CDR2 are MNHEY and SVGAGI. CDR3 bases: TGTGCCAGCAGTTATGGAGCCCGTCAGTACTTC. It codes for CASSYGARQYF.

The CDR3 nucleotides read TGTGCCAGCAGCTTGTCCAGGGCCCAAGAGACCCAGTACTTC. It specifies CASSLSRAQETQYF. The chain links TRBV7-2 to TRBJ2-5; tentative D call: TRBD1 (5 bases). The CDR3 consists of 14 residues. V gave up 3 bases and J gave up 1 base, with 9 bases separating them. CDR1 is SGHTA, CDR2 FQGNSA, per germline.

The rearrangement uses TRBV9 and TRBJ1-1; 10 bases map to TRBD1. Germline V gives CDR1 SGDLS, CDR2 YYNGEE. This CDR3 comprises 16 residues. V lost 4 bases to trimming and J lost 1 base; unmatched junction nucleotides: 7. CDR3 DNA: TGTGCCAGCAGCATCGCCGGGACAGGGGAGAACACTGAAGCTTTCTTT. Its protein product is CASSIAGTGENTEAFF.

This rearrangement joins TRBV19 to TRBJ2-4; D is possibly TRBD1 (6 bases). Germline lookup yields CDR1 LNHDA and CDR2 SQIVND (reference sequence). V was trimmed by 1 base and J by 4 bases, leaving 14 bases between them. The CDR3 sequence is 16 residues long. The CDR3 region is CASSIGLRDTKNIQYF. The CDR3 DNA sequence: TGTGCCAGTAGTATAGGCCTCCGGGACACTAAAAACATTCAGTACTTC.

This clone was recorded a few times. The genes are TRBV19 and TRBJ2-7; D remains unclear. Deletions cut 5 bases from V and 2 bases from J, with 10 bases between. Germline V CDR1 and CDR2: LNHDA, SQIVND (reference sequence). CDR3 length equals 13 residues. The CDR3 is CASSSGLPYEQYF. In DNA form, the CDR3 reads TGTGCCAGTAGTTCGGGTCTGCCCTACGAGCAGTACTTC.

The gene calls are TRBV6-5 and TRBJ1-2; D call uncertain. Germline loops: CDR1 MNHEY, CDR2 SVGAGI. The CDR3 consists of 13 residues. V lost 8 bases, J lost 7 bases, and 17 bases lay in between. As DNA, the CDR3 is TGTGCCAGCTTAAGCAGCGGTAGTGGTGGCTACACCTTC. Its protein is CASLSSGSGGYTF.

This clone was found once. This rearrangement joins TRBV5-1 to TRBJ2-7, with a possible D match to TRBD1 (6 bases). The length of the CDR3 is 14 residues. V shed 4 bases and J shed 4 bases, with 15 bases lying between them. Germline CDR1 is SGHRS and CDR2 is YFSETQ. CDR3 in DNA: TGCGCCAGCAGCCGGGACACCTTTTCTTACGAGCAGTACTTC. As protein: CASSRDTFSYEQYF.

In DNA form, the CDR3 reads TGTGCCACCAGCAGGGGGGGTCGTACTGGTATGGATGAGCAGTTCTTC. Translation gives CATSRGGRTGMDEQFF. This chain joins TRBV15 and TRBJ2-1, with a possible D match to TRBD2 (6 bases). Germline CDR1 reads LNHNV; CDR2 reads YYDKDF (reference sequence). V was clipped by 3 bases and J by 8 bases, with 20 bases between them. This CDR3 is built from 16 residues.

The chain employs TRBV19 and TRBJ1-2; D is possibly TRBD1 (5 bases). The CDR3 contains 15 residues. Germline V lookup: CDR1 LNHDA, CDR2 SQIVND (reference sequence). Trimming took 5 bases from V and 0 from J, leaving 13 bases between them. CDR3 sequence (DNA): TGTGCCAGTAGTTCCCATCAGACAGCTAACTATGGCTACACCTTC. As protein: CASSSHQTANYGYTF.

This chain links TRBV6-1 with TRBJ2-1; D remains unclear. The CDR3 extends over 18 amino acids. V lost 2 bases and J lost 0, with 17 bases in between. Germline lookup yields CDR1 MNHNS and CDR2 SASEGT. This CDR3 is CASSEWFSVSSSYNEQFF. In nucleotides, the CDR3 is TGTGCCAGCAGTGAATGGTTTTCTGTTAGTTCCTCCTACAATGAGCAGTTCTTC.

The V and J genes are TRBV7-9 and TRBJ1-2, with 7 positions matching TRBD1. The germline V gene has CDR1 SEHNR and CDR2 FQNEAQ (reference sequence). This CDR3 region has 12 residues. The ends lost 5 bases at V and 8 bases at J; junction bases unmatched: 5. The CDR3 region is CASSPTGQGYTF. Here the CDR3 DNA reads TGTGCCAGCAGCCCGACAGGGCAAGGCTACACCTTC.

The chain combines TRBV5-5 with TRBJ2-3, with D possibly being TRBD2 (5 bases). CDR1 SGHKS and CDR2 YYEKEE come from the germline V gene (reference sequence). The V gene lost 7 bases and the J gene lost 4 bases, with 22 bases spanning the gap. The CDR3 totals 16 residues. CDR3 bases: TGTGCCAGCGGCACCCCTACTGGGAGTATGGCAGATACGCAGTATTTT. Amino acid sequence: CASGTPTGSMADTQYF.

V gene TRBV2 combines with J gene TRBJ2-2; 11 bases line up with TRBD2. With V trimmed by 7 bases and J by 4 bases, 11 bases remained unmatched. Germline-derived CDR1 and CDR2 are SNHLY and FYNNEI. The CDR3 runs to 17 residues. The CDR3 DNA follows: TGTGCCAGCACCGAACAACCGGGACTAGCGGTCACCGGGGAGCTGTTTTTT. It is translated as CASTEQPGLAVTGELFF. Full variable domain (remainder filled in from reference TRBV2 and TRBJ2-2): EPEVTQTPSHQVTQMGQEVILRCVPISNHLYFYWYRQILGQKVEFLVSFYNNEISEKSEIFDDQFSVERPDGSNFTLKIRSTKLEDSAMYFCASTEQPGLAVTGELFFGEGSRLTVL.

This rearrangement joins TRBV5-4 to TRBJ2-7; 11 positions match TRBD2. Trimming cost V 4 bases and J 2 bases; bases outside gene matches: 5. There are 15 residues in the CDR3. Looked up from germline, CDR1 is SGHNT and CDR2 is YYREEE (reference sequence). The CDR3 protein is CASSLAGGKAYEQYF. The CDR3 DNA sequence: TGTGCCAGCAGCCTAGCGGGAGGTAAGGCCTACGAGCAGTACTTC.

As DNA, the CDR3 is TGTGCCAGCAGCCCCGGGACAGTGGCGGGTGAGACCCAGTACTTC. Protein product: CASSPGTVAGETQYF. The chain is built from TRBV11-2 and TRBJ2-5; 7 positions match TRBD1. From germline, CDR1 is SGHAT and CDR2 FQNNGV. The CDR3 loop spans 15 amino acids. V lost 5 bases, J lost 5 bases, and 11 bases stayed unmatched.

The chain employs TRBV28 and TRBJ2-5; D perhaps matches TRBD2 (6 bases). V was clipped by 2 bases and J by 11 bases, with 15 bases between them. CDR3 size: 13 residues. In germline, CDR1 is MDHEN, CDR2 SYDVKM. CDR3 coding DNA: TGTGCCAGCAGTTTAACGGCGCCGGGGGAGCAGTACTTC. Its protein product is CASSLTAPGEQYF.

This rearrangement joins TRBV15 to TRBJ2-2, with TRBD2 matching 10 bases. The CDR3 spans 17 residues. J lost 2 bases, V lost 1 base, and 4 bases had no gene match. The germline CDR1 and CDR2 sequences are LNHNV and YYDKDF (reference sequence). CDR3 bases: TGTGCCACCAGCAGAGCCCCACTAGCGGGAAACACCGGGGAGCTGTTTTTT. Translating it yields CATSRAPLAGNTGELFF.

This clone was detected only a few times. V gene TRBV11-2 combines with J gene TRBJ2-5; 16 bases line up with TRBD2. The CDR3 length is 16 residues. The V and J ends lost 6 bases and 4 bases, in that order; junction bases with no gene match: 5. Germline CDR1 reads SGHAT; CDR2 reads FQNNGV. The CDR3 spells CASSLGTSGGGETQYF. As DNA, the CDR3 is TGTGCCAGCAGTCTTGGGACTAGCGGGGGGGGAGAGACCCAGTACTTC.

The rearrangement links TRBV9 to TRBJ1-1; 9 bases fit TRBD1. Germline CDR1 is SGDLS and CDR2 is YYNGEE. CDR3 length: 14 residues. V was pared by 2 bases and J by 6 bases, with 5 bases of the junction left unmatched. In DNA, the CDR3 is TGTGCCAGCAGCGTGGGACAGGGTAGGGCTGAAGCTTTCTTT. Amino acid sequence: CASSVGQGRAEAFF.